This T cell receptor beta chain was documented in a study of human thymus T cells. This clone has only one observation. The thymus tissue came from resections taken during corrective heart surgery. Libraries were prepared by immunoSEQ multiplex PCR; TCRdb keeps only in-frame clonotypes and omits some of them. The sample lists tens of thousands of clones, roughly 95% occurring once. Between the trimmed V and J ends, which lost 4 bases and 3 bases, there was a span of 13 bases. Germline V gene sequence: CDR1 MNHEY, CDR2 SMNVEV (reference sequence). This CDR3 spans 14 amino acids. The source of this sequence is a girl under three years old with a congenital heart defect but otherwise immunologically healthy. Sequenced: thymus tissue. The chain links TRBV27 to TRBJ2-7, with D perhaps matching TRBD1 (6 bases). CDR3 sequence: CASSYRGFLYEQYF. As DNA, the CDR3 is TGTGCCAGCAGTTATAGGGGGTTCCTCTACGAGCAGTACTTC.